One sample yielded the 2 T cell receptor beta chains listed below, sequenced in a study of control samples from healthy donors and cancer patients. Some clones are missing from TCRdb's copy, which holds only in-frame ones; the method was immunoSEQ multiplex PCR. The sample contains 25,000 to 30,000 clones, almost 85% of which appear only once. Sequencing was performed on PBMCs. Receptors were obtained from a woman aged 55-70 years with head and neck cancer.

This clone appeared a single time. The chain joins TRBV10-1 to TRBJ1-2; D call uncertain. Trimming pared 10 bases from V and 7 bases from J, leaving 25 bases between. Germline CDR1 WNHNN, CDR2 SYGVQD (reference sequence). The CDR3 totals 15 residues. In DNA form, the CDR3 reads TGCGCCACCCAGATATACGGAGGGAGAGTAGGTGGCTACACCTTC. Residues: CATQIYGGRVGGYTF.

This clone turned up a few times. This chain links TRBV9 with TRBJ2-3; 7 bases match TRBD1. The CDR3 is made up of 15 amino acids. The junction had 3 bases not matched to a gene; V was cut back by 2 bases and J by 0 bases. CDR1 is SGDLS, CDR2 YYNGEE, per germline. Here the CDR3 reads CASSVGTVSTDTQYF. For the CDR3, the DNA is TGTGCCAGCAGCGTCGGGACAGTCAGCACAGATACGCAGTATTTT.